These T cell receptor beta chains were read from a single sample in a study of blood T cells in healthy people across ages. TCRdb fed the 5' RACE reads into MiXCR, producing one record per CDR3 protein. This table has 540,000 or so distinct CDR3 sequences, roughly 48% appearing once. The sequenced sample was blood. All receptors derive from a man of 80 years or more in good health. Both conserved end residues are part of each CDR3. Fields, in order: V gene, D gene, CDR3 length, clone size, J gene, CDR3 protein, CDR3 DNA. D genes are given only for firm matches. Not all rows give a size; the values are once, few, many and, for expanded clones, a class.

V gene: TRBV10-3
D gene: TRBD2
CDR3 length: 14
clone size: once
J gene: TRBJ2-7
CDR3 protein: CAISANGGYYEQYF
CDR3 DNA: TGTGCCATCAGTGCTAACGGGGGGTACTACGAGCAGTACTTC

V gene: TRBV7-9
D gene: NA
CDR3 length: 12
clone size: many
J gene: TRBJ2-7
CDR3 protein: CASNSPGYEQYF
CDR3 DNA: TGTGCCAGCAACTCCCCCGGCTACGAGCAGTACTTC

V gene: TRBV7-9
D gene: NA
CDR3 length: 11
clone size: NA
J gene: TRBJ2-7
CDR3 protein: CASSHDYEQYF
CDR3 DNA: TGTGCCAGCAGCCACGATTACGAGCAGTACTTC

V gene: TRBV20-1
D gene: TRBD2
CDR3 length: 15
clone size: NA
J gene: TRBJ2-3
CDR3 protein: CSAQAGGLRTDTQYF
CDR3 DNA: TGCAGTGCCCAAGCGGGGGGCCTTCGCACAGATACGCAGTATTTT

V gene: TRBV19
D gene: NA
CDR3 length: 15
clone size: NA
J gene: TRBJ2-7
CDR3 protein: CASHAVHDPYNEQYF
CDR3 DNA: TGTGCCAGTCACGCGGTCCATGATCCCTACAATGAGCAGTACTTC

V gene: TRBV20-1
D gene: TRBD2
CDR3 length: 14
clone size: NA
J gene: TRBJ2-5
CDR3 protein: CSAESGGTAETQYF
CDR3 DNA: TGCAGTGCGGAAAGCGGGGGGACGGCGGAGACCCAGTACTTC

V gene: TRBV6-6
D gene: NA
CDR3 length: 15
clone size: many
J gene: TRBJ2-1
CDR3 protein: CASTIGDGAYNEQFF
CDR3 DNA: TGTGCCAGCACCATAGGAGACGGAGCCTACAATGAGCAGTTCTTC

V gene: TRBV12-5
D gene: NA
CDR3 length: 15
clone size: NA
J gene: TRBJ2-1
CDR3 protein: CASGLPHPQGFEQFF
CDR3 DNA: TGTGCTAGTGGTTTGCCTCACCCTCAGGGATTTGAGCAGTTCTTC

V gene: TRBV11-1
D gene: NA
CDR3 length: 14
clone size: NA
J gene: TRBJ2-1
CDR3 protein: CASRARGPNNEQFF
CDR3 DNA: TGTGCCAGCAGGGCGCGGGGGCCCAACAATGAGCAGTTCTTC

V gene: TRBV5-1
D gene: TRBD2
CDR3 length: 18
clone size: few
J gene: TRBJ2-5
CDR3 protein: CASSPNGLAGSTRKTQYF
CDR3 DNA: TGCGCCAGCAGCCCGAACGGACTAGCGGGTTCCACGAGAAAGACCCAGTACTTC

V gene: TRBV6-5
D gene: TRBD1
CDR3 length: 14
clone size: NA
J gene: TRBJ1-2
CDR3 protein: CASGPWDRGYGYTF
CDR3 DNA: TGTGCCAGCGGTCCCTGGGACAGGGGCTATGGCTACACCTTC

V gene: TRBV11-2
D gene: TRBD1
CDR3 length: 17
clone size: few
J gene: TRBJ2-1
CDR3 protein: CASSRRTGRPSYNEQFF
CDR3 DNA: TGTGCCAGCAGCCGACGGACAGGGCGACCCTCCTACAATGAGCAGTTCTTC

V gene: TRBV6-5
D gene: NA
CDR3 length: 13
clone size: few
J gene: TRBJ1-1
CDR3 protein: CASRSHQNTEAFF
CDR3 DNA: TGTGCCAGCAGAAGTCACCAGAACACTGAAGCTTTCTTT

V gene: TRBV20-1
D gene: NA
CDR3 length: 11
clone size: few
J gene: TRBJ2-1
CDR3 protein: CNTVANNEQFF
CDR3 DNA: TGCAACACGGTGGCAAACAATGAGCAGTTCTTC

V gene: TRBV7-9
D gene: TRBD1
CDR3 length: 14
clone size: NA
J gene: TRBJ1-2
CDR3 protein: CASSFTGELSGYTF
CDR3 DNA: TGTGCCAGCAGCTTCACAGGGGAATTGTCTGGCTACACCTTC

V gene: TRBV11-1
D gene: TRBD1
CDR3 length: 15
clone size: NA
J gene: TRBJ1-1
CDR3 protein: CASSFTRQGRTEAFF
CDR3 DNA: TGTGCCAGCAGCTTTACCCGACAGGGGAGGACTGAAGCTTTCTTT